The rows below give T cell receptor beta chains drawn from one sample of a study of identical twins. One entry per CDR3 protein, called by TCRdb with MiXCR from the 5' RACE reads. The sample includes 650,000 to 800,000 distinct CDR3 sequences, over 8.5% of them seen just once. This sample also belongs to another study, concerning yellow fever vaccine responses in identical twins.

The source material was PBMCs. These receptor sequences come from a woman between 18 and 29 years old in good health. The CDR3 runs from the conserved cysteine through the conserved F or W. A D gene is named only where the DNA matches it firmly. Not all rows give a size; the values are once, few, many and, for expanded clones, a class.

clone_size: many
d_call: TRBD1
j_call: TRBJ2-7
v_call: TRBV3-1
cdr3_aa: CASSQDLQGYEQYF
cdr3_nt: TGTGCCAGCAGCCAAGATCTACAGGGGTACGAGCAGTACTTC

clone_size: few
d_call: NA
j_call: TRBJ2-2
v_call: TRBV7-9
cdr3_aa: CASSLPETGNTGELFF
cdr3_nt: TGTGCCAGCAGCTTACCCGAGACAGGGAACACCGGGGAGCTGTTTTTT

clone_size: few
d_call: NA
j_call: TRBJ2-7
v_call: TRBV7-9
cdr3_aa: CASSPTGGSEQYF
cdr3_nt: TGTGCCAGCAGCCCTACGGGCGGGTCCGAGCAGTACTTC

clone_size: NA
d_call: NA
j_call: TRBJ1-5
v_call: TRBV6-1
cdr3_aa: CASQSYPTLPQHF
cdr3_nt: TGTGCCAGCCAATCTTACCCCACCTTGCCCCAGCATTTT

clone_size: few
d_call: NA
j_call: TRBJ2-1
v_call: TRBV29-1
cdr3_aa: CSVEDPGVMQFF
cdr3_nt: TGCAGCGTTGAAGATCCCGGGGTCATGCAGTTCTTC

clone_size: few
d_call: TRBD1
j_call: TRBJ2-2
v_call: TRBV5-1
cdr3_aa: CASSWDRGYTGELFF
cdr3_nt: TGCGCCAGCAGCTGGGACAGGGGTTACACCGGGGAGCTGTTTTTT

clone_size: few
d_call: NA
j_call: TRBJ2-1
v_call: TRBV6-5
cdr3_aa: CASHPGGSSYNEQFF
cdr3_nt: TGTGCCAGCCACCCTGGGGGTAGCTCCTACAATGAGCAGTTCTTC

clone_size: many
d_call: TRBD2
j_call: TRBJ2-1
v_call: TRBV5-1
cdr3_aa: CASRSGGSSYNEQFF
cdr3_nt: TGCGCCAGCAGATCTGGCGGGAGTTCCTACAATGAGCAGTTCTTC

clone_size: many
d_call: NA
j_call: TRBJ2-1
v_call: TRBV15
cdr3_aa: CATSSGEVLLKGNEQFF
cdr3_nt: TGTGCCACCAGCTCAGGGGAGGTACTCCTTAAGGGGAATGAGCAGTTCTTC

clone_size: NA
d_call: TRBD1
j_call: TRBJ1-2
v_call: TRBV20-1
cdr3_aa: CSARSGTGVGGYTF
cdr3_nt: TGCAGTGCTAGATCCGGGACAGGGGTAGGAGGCTACACCTTC

clone_size: few
d_call: NA
j_call: TRBJ2-7
v_call: TRBV27
cdr3_aa: CASRPESGTGTREQYF
cdr3_nt: TGTGCCAGCAGGCCCGAATCCGGGACTGGGACCCGCGAGCAGTACTTC

clone_size: few
d_call: NA
j_call: TRBJ1-6
v_call: TRBV6-2/TRBV6-3
cdr3_aa: CASSYSLQALHF
cdr3_nt: TGTGCCAGCAGTTACTCCCTTCAGGCCCTCCACTTT

clone_size: NA
d_call: TRBD2
j_call: TRBJ2-3
v_call: TRBV7-9
cdr3_aa: CASSGGGLASGDTQYF
cdr3_nt: TGTGCCAGCAGCGGTGGGGGACTAGCTTCGGGGGATACGCAGTATTTT

clone_size: few
d_call: NA
j_call: TRBJ2-5
v_call: TRBV18
cdr3_aa: CASSPPTGFGETQYF
cdr3_nt: TGTGCCAGCTCACCACCGACGGGGTTTGGAGAGACCCAGTACTTC

clone_size: many
d_call: TRBD1
j_call: TRBJ2-7
v_call: TRBV27
cdr3_aa: CASSRQGPREQYF
cdr3_nt: TGTGCCAGCAGTCGACAGGGTCCAAGAGAGCAGTACTTC

clone_size: few
d_call: TRBD2
j_call: TRBJ2-1
v_call: TRBV4-2
cdr3_aa: CASKGLAGGSSYNEQFF
cdr3_nt: TGTGCCAGCAAGGGACTAGCGGGGGGAAGCTCCTACAATGAGCAGTTCTTC

clone_size: few
d_call: NA
j_call: TRBJ2-1
v_call: TRBV29-1
cdr3_aa: CSVEDGRYYNEQFF
cdr3_nt: TGCAGCGTAGAGGATGGCAGGTACTACAATGAGCAGTTCTTC

clone_size: NA
d_call: TRBD2
j_call: TRBJ2-2
v_call: TRBV7-2
cdr3_aa: CASSPITSVGTGELFF
cdr3_nt: TGTGCCAGCAGCCCTATTACTAGCGTGGGCACCGGGGAGCTGTTTTTT

clone_size: NA
d_call: NA
j_call: TRBJ2-5
v_call: TRBV20-1
cdr3_aa: CSARRETFSLDRAVARTQYF
cdr3_nt: TGCAGTGCTAGGCGCGAGACGTTCTCCCTCGACCGGGCAGTAGCCCGGACCCAGTACTTC

clone_size: many
d_call: NA
j_call: TRBJ1-2
v_call: TRBV24-1
cdr3_aa: CATSKGDGYTF
cdr3_nt: TGTGCCACCAGTAAGGGGGATGGCTACACCTTC

clone_size: many
d_call: NA
j_call: TRBJ2-7
v_call: TRBV4-2
cdr3_aa: CASSQFGLTYEQYF
cdr3_nt: TGTGCCAGCAGCCAATTCGGACTCACCTACGAGCAGTACTTC

clone_size: few
d_call: TRBD2
j_call: TRBJ2-3
v_call: TRBV29-1
cdr3_aa: CSATGLLAAPDTQYF
cdr3_nt: TGCAGCGCCACAGGCCTTCTAGCGGCCCCGGATACGCAGTATTTT

clone_size: many
d_call: NA
j_call: TRBJ2-7
v_call: TRBV29-1
cdr3_aa: CSVTGVSYEQYF
cdr3_nt: TGCAGCGTTACGGGGGTGTCCTACGAGCAGTACTTC

clone_size: many
d_call: TRBD2
j_call: TRBJ2-7
v_call: TRBV28
cdr3_aa: CASSLVLAGVRSYEQYF
cdr3_nt: TGTGCCAGCAGTTTAGTACTAGCGGGAGTGAGATCCTACGAGCAGTACTTC

clone_size: many
d_call: NA
j_call: TRBJ2-7
v_call: TRBV3-2
cdr3_aa: CASSPPGLHEQYF
cdr3_nt: TGTGCCAGCAGCCCCCCTGGGCTACACGAGCAGTACTTC

clone_size: many
d_call: NA
j_call: TRBJ2-7
v_call: TRBV20-1
cdr3_aa: CSARDFRGNSYEQYF
cdr3_nt: TGCAGTGCTAGAGATTTTCGGGGAAATTCCTACGAGCAGTACTTC

clone_size: NA
d_call: NA
j_call: TRBJ1-1
v_call: TRBV3-1
cdr3_aa: CASSHVVYGTEAFF
cdr3_nt: TGTGCCAGCAGCCACGTTGTTTACGGAACTGAAGCTTTCTTT

clone_size: NA
d_call: NA
j_call: TRBJ2-7
v_call: TRBV10-2
cdr3_aa: CASKAGAPYEQYF
cdr3_nt: TGCGCCAGCAAGGCGGGCGCGCCCTACGAGCAGTACTTC

clone_size: few
d_call: NA
j_call: TRBJ1-1
v_call: TRBV28
cdr3_aa: CASHPPGKVNTEAFF
cdr3_nt: TGTGCCAGCCACCCGCCGGGGAAGGTGAACACTGAAGCTTTCTTT

clone_size: few
d_call: TRBD2
j_call: TRBJ2-1
v_call: TRBV7-9
cdr3_aa: CASSLSTSGEQFF
cdr3_nt: TGTGCCAGCAGCTTATCTACTAGCGGTGAGCAGTTCTTC

clone_size: NA
d_call: NA
j_call: TRBJ2-3
v_call: TRBV7-2
cdr3_aa: CASSPQGGRADTQYF
cdr3_nt: TGTGCCAGCAGCCCCCAGGGGGGGCGCGCAGATACGCAGTATTTT

clone_size: NA
d_call: NA
j_call: TRBJ2-7
v_call: TRBV7-2
cdr3_aa: CASSLRLGSGEQYF
cdr3_nt: TGTGCCAGCAGCTTGAGGCTGGGAAGCGGCGAGCAGTACTTC

clone_size: few
d_call: NA
j_call: TRBJ2-2
v_call: TRBV11-2
cdr3_aa: CASSLSGEGAGELFF
cdr3_nt: TGTGCCAGCAGCTTGTCGGGCGAAGGCGCCGGGGAGCTGTTTTTT

clone_size: few
d_call: NA
j_call: TRBJ1-4
v_call: TRBV4-3
cdr3_aa: CASSQTGRDNEKLFF
cdr3_nt: TGCGCCAGCAGCCAGACCGGAAGAGATAATGAAAAACTGTTTTTT

clone_size: NA
d_call: TRBD1
j_call: TRBJ2-1
v_call: TRBV24-1
cdr3_aa: CATSDHPDRGFNEQFF
cdr3_nt: TGTGCCACCAGTGATCACCCGGACAGGGGGTTCAATGAGCAGTTCTTC

clone_size: few
d_call: NA
j_call: TRBJ2-7
v_call: TRBV11-2
cdr3_aa: CASSLSDGAYEQYF
cdr3_nt: TGTGCCAGCAGCTTATCAGATGGGGCCTACGAGCAGTACTTC

clone_size: few
d_call: TRBD1
j_call: TRBJ1-1
v_call: TRBV29-1
cdr3_aa: CSVDFTPDRGAEAFF
cdr3_nt: TGCAGCGTTGACTTTACCCCGGACAGGGGGGCTGAAGCTTTCTTT

clone_size: NA
d_call: TRBD2
j_call: TRBJ2-3
v_call: TRBV20-1
cdr3_aa: CSASLTSGIPFTDTQYF
cdr3_nt: TGCAGTGCTAGCCTGACTAGCGGGATCCCTTTCACAGATACGCAGTATTTT

clone_size: many
d_call: NA
j_call: TRBJ2-7
v_call: TRBV14
cdr3_aa: CASSQIGNRNYEQYF
cdr3_nt: TGTGCCAGCAGCCAAATCGGCAACAGGAACTACGAGCAGTACTTC

clone_size: few
d_call: NA
j_call: TRBJ2-7
v_call: TRBV6-2/TRBV6-3
cdr3_aa: CASSNQGYEQYF
cdr3_nt: TGTGCCAGCAGCAACCAGGGCTACGAGCAGTACTTC

clone_size: NA
d_call: NA
j_call: TRBJ2-3
v_call: TRBV11-2
cdr3_aa: CASTSPATNTQYF
cdr3_nt: TGTGCCAGCACCTCGCCAGCGACGAATACGCAGTATTTT

clone_size: many
d_call: NA
j_call: TRBJ2-3
v_call: TRBV12-3/TRBV12-4
cdr3_aa: CASRSTGRDTQYF
cdr3_nt: TGTGCCAGCAGGTCTACTGGACGGGATACGCAGTATTTT

clone_size: few
d_call: TRBD1
j_call: TRBJ1-4
v_call: TRBV24-1
cdr3_aa: CATSDSWTGNEKLFF
cdr3_nt: TGTGCCACCAGTGATTCCTGGACAGGGAATGAAAAACTGTTTTTT

clone_size: few
d_call: NA
j_call: TRBJ2-2
v_call: TRBV6-2/TRBV6-3
cdr3_aa: CASQGSGGELFF
cdr3_nt: TGTGCCAGCCAGGGTTCAGGCGGGGAGCTGTTTTTT

clone_size: NA
d_call: NA
j_call: TRBJ2-1
v_call: TRBV6-1
cdr3_aa: CASSPVGTLTYNEQFF
cdr3_nt: TGTGCCAGCAGCCCCGTGGGAACACTAACCTACAATGAGCAGTTCTTC

clone_size: NA
d_call: TRBD2
j_call: TRBJ2-5
v_call: TRBV7-2
cdr3_aa: CASSQRLAEQETQYF
cdr3_nt: TGTGCCAGCAGCCAGAGACTAGCGGAACAAGAGACCCAGTACTTC

clone_size: many
d_call: NA
j_call: TRBJ2-7
v_call: TRBV4-2
cdr3_aa: CASSQEGLSYEQYF
cdr3_nt: TGTGCCAGCAGCCAAGAAGGGCTCTCCTACGAGCAGTACTTC

clone_size: many
d_call: NA
j_call: TRBJ1-2
v_call: TRBV4-1
cdr3_aa: CASSQVGANKINYGYTF
cdr3_nt: TGCGCCAGCAGCCAAGTAGGCGCTAATAAGATTAACTATGGCTACACCTTC

clone_size: many
d_call: NA
j_call: TRBJ2-7
v_call: TRBV10-1
cdr3_aa: CASSHEPGEQYF
cdr3_nt: TGCGCCAGCAGCCACGAACCGGGAGAGCAGTACTTC

clone_size: NA
d_call: NA
j_call: TRBJ2-2
v_call: TRBV4-3
cdr3_aa: CASSQDWQVKGAAGELFF
cdr3_nt: TGCGCCAGCAGCCAAGATTGGCAGGTTAAAGGTGCGGCCGGGGAGCTGTTTTTT

clone_size: many
d_call: NA
j_call: TRBJ1-1
v_call: TRBV29-1
cdr3_aa: CSVDRNTEAFF
cdr3_nt: TGCAGCGTTGATAGGAACACTGAAGCTTTCTTT

clone_size: NA
d_call: TRBD1
j_call: TRBJ2-7
v_call: TRBV5-1
cdr3_aa: CASSEGGQAYEQYF
cdr3_nt: TGCGCCAGCAGCGAGGGGGGACAGGCTTACGAGCAGTACTTC

clone_size: NA
d_call: NA
j_call: TRBJ2-5
v_call: TRBV7-8
cdr3_aa: CASSLDLAGPRETQYF
cdr3_nt: TGTGCCAGCAGCTTAGATTTGGCGGGACCCCGGGAGACCCAGTACTTC